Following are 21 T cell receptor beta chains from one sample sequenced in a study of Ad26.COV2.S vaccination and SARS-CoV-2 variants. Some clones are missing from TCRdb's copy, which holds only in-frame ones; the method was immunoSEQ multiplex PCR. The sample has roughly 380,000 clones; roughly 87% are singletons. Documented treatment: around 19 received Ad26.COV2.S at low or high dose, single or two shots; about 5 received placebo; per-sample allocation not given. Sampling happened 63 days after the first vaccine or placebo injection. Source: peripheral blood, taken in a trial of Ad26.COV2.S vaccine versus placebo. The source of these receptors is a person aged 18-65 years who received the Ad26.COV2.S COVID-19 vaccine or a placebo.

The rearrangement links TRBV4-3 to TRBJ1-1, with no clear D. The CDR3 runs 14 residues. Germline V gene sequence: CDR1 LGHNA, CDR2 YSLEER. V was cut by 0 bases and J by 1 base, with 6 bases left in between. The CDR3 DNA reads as TGCGCCAGCAGCCAAGAGCTCAGGAACACTGAAGCTTTCTTT. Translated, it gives CASSQELRNTEAFF.

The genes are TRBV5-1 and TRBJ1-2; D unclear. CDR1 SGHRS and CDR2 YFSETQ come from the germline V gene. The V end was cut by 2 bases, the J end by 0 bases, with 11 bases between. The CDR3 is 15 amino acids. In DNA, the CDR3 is TGCGCCAGCAGCTTTGACGTGCAAGCTAACTATGGCTACACCTTC. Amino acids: CASSFDVQANYGYTF.

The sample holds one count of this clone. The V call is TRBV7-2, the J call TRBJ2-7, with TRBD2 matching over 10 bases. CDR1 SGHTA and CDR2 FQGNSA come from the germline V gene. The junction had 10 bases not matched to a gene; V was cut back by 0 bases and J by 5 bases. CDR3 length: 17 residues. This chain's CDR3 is CASSLARLAGEFHEQYF. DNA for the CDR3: TGTGCCAGCAGCTTAGCGAGGCTAGCGGGGGAATTCCACGAGCAGTACTTC.

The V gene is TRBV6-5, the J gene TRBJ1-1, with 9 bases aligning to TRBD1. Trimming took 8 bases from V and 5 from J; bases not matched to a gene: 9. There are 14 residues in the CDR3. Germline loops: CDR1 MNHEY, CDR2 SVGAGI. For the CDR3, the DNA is TGTGCCAGCCATCCGGGACAGGGTTGGACTGAAGCTTTCTTT. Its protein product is CASHPGQGWTEAFF.

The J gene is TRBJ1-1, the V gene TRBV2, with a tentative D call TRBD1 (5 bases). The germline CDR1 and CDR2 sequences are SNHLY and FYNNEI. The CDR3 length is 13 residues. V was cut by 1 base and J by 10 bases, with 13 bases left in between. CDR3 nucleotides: TGTGCCAGCAGTGAAGGGAGCCAAAGGGGAGCTTTCTTT. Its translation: CASSEGSQRGAFF.

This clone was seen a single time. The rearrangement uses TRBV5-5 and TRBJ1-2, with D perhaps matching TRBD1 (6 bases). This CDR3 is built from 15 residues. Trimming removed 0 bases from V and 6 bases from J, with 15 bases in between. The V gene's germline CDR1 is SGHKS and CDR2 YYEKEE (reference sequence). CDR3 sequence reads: CASSLGAGVRNGYTF. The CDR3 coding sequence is TGTGCCAGCAGCTTGGGGGCAGGGGTGAGAAATGGCTACACCTTC.

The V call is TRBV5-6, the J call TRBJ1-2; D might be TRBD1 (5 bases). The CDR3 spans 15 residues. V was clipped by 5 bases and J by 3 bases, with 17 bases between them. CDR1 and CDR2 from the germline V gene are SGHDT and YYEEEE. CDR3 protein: CASSSLGLWDYGYTF. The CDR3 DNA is TGTGCCAGCAGTTCATTGGGGCTCTGGGACTATGGCTACACCTTC.

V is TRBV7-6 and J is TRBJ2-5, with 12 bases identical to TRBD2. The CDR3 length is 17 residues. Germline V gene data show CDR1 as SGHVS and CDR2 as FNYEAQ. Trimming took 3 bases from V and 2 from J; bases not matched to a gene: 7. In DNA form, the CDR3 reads TGTGCCAGCAGCTTTGGACTAGCGGGGACTACACAAGAGACCCAGTACTTC. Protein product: CASSFGLAGTTQETQYF.

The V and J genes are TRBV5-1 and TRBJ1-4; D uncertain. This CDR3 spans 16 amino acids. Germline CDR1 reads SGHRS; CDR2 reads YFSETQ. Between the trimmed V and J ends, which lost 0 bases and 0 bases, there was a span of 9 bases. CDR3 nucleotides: TGCGCCAGCAGCTTGGGGGGAATGGCAACTAATGAAAAACTGTTTTTT. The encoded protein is CASSLGGMATNEKLFF.

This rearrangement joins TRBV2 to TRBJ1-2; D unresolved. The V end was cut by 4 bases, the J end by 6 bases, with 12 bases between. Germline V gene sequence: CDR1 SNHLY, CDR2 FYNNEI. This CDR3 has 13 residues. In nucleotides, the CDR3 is TGTGCCAGCAGTGTGCGGGGTGAGCATGGCTACACCTTC. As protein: CASSVRGEHGYTF.

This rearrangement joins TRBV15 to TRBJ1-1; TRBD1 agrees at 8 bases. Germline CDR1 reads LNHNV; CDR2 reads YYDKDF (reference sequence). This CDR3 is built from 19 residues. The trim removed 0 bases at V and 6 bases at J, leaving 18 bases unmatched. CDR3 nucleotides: TGTGCCACCAGCAGAGATCCTGGACAGGGCAGATGGATGGAGTCTGAAGCTTTCTTT. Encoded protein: CATSRDPGQGRWMESEAFF.

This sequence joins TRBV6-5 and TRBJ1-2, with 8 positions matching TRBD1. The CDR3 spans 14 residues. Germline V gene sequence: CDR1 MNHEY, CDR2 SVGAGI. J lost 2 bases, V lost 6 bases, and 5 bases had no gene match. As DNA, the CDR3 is TGTGCCAGCAGCAAAGGACAGGGCAACTATGGCTACACCTTC. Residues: CASSKGQGNYGYTF.

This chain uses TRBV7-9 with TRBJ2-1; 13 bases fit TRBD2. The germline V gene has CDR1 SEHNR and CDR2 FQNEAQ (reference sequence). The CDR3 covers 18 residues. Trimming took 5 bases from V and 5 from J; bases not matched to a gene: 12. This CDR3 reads CASSPPWTTSGGNNEQFF. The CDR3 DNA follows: TGTGCCAGCAGCCCCCCCTGGACGACTAGCGGGGGGAACAATGAGCAGTTCTTC.

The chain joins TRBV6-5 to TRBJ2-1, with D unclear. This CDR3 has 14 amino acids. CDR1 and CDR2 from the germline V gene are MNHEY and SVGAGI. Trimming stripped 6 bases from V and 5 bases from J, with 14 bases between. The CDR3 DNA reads TGTGCCAGCAGCCCCACAAGAGTTAACAATGAGCAGTTCTTC. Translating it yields CASSPTRVNNEQFF.

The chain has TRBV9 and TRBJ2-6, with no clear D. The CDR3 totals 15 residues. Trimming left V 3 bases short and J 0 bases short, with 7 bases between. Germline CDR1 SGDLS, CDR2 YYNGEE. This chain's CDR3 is CASSAIDSGANVLTF. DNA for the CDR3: TGTGCCAGCAGCGCCATTGACTCTGGGGCCAACGTCCTGACTTTC.

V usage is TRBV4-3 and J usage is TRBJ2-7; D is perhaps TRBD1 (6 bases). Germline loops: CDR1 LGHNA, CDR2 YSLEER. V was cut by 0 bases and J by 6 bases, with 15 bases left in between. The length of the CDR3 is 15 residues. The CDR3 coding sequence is TGCGCCAGCAGCCAAGAAACCAGGGGCGACCTCGAGCAGTACTTC. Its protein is CASSQETRGDLEQYF.

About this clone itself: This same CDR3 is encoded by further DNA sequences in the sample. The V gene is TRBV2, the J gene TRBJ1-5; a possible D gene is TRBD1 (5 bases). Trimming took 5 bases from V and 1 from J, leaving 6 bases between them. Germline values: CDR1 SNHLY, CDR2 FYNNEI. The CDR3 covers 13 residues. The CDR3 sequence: CASSRDSNQPQHF. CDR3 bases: TGTGCCAGCAGTAGGGACAGCAATCAGCCCCAGCATTTT.

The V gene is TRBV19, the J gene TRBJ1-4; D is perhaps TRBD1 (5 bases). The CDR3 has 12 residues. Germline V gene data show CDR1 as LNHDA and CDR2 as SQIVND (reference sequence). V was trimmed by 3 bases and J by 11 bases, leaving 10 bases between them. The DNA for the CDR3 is TGTGCCAGTAGTATCCGGGGGGACAAACTGTTTTTT. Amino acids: CASSIRGDKLFF.

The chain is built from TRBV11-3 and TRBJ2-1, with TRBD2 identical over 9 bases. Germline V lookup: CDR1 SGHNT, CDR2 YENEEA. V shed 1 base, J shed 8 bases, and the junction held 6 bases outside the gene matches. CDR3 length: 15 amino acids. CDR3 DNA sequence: TGTGCCAGCAGCTTAGGGCTAGCGGGGATGGATGAGCAGTTCTTC. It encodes CASSLGLAGMDEQFF.

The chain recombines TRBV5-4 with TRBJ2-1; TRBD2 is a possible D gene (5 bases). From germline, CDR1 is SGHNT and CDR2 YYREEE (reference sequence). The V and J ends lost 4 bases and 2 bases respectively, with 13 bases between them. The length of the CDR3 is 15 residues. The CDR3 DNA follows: TGTGCCAGCAGCCTGAGGGAGTTGCCCTACAATGAGCAGTTCTTC. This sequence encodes CASSLRELPYNEQFF.

The CDR3 loop is CAWGVVGTEAFF. CDR3 in DNA: TGTGCCTGGGGAGTGGTCGGCACTGAAGCTTTCTTT. This sequence joins TRBV30 and TRBJ1-1; no clear D gene. With 5 bases removed from V and 4 bases from J, the gap between germline ends came to 11 bases. There are 12 residues in the CDR3. CDR1 is GTSNPN and CDR2 is SVGIG in the germline V gene (reference sequence).